This T cell receptor beta chain was identified in a study of T cells in Graves' hyperthyroidism and ophthalmopathy. Points on this clonotype: The antigen is not known.

Amplification of TCR beta CDR3 regions used RNA as the template. The study used the HTBI primer set for a first-round RT-PCR of the TCR CDR3. MiXCR was run by TCRdb on the multiplex PCR reads, yielding one entry per CDR3 protein. The repertoire holds roughly 510,000 distinct CDR3 sequences, with over 45% as singletons. Regarding the study as a whole: In blood, most of the thyroid clonotypes expanded above 0.001 were also present.

Germline CDR1 reads SQVTM; CDR2 reads ANQGSEA. This CDR3 has 13 residues. V lost 1 base and J lost 2, with 9 bases in between. Exclusion criteria comprised uncontrolled infection, other autoimmune disease, pregnancy or lactation. Diagnoses were established using clinical symptoms, serum thyroxine and TRAb, thyroid ultrasound and orbital computed tomography. The sequenced sample was peripheral blood or thyroid tissue (not recorded which). The chain has TRBV29-1 and TRBJ2-7; D is undetermined. The origin of this receptor is an adult woman with Graves' disease, either hyperthyroidism or ophthalmopathy (not recorded which). As DNA, the CDR3 is TGCAGCGTTGAAGGGGTTAACCCCTACGAGCAGTACTTC. It encodes CSVEGVNPYEQYF.